What follows describes a single TCR beta chain. The antigen is undetermined. Using its own MiXCR run on the 5' RACE reads, TCRdb lists one record per CDR3 protein. The sample includes 300,000 to 350,000 distinct CDR3 sequences, approximately 13% of them seen just once. The data are from a study of identical twins. Findings and limits, study-wide: Findings came from cross-sectional statistics, without long-term follow-up of donors.

Germline V gene lookup returns CDR1 SGHVS and CDR2 FQNEAQ. Trimming took 3 bases from V and 6 from J, leaving 15 bases between them. The CDR3 sequence is 15 residues long. These same data were also listed under a study on yellow fever vaccine responses in identical twins.

The gene calls are TRBV7-8 and TRBJ2-1, with TRBD2 as a possible D gene (6 bases). The sequenced sample was CD8+ T cells sorted from blood. This sequence originates from a woman between 18 and 29 years old in good health. The CDR3 sequence: CASSFAGLGGNEQFF. The CDR3 DNA is TGTGCCAGCAGCTTTGCGGGGTTAGGTGGCAATGAGCAGTTCTTC.